This T cell receptor (beta chain) emerged from a study of T cell responses to AZD1222 COVID-19 vaccine. Study conclusions and caveats: Dominant at 160-218 and 743-854, vaccine-associated CD4 TCRs also spanned spike. Clonal diversity was possibly underestimated, and white British individuals and females predominated among donors.

Germline CDR1 is MNHEY and CDR2 is SMNVEV (reference sequence). The CDR3 contains 18 residues. Trimming cost V 5 bases and J 5 bases; bases outside gene matches: 11. Repertoires were generated with immunoSEQ multiplex PCR, while TCRdb's copy carries only in-frame clones and drops some. Altogether about 130,000 clones are present, roughly 88% being singletons, with the ten largest covering about 4.2%. On this clone itself: The antigen remains undetermined.

The rearrangement uses TRBV27 and TRBJ2-3; 15 nucleotides match TRBD2. The sequences come from peripheral blood, collected on day 0 of MenACWY control vaccination. The sequence came from an adult in good health. The CDR3: CASSPKRTSGRAIDTQYF. Here the CDR3 DNA reads TGTGCCAGCAGTCCGAAGCGGACTAGCGGGAGGGCCATAGATACGCAGTATTTT.